One and the same sample provided the 19 T cell receptor beta chains below, sequenced in a study of T cell responses to AZD1222 COVID-19 vaccine. The repertoire was sequenced with immunoSEQ multiplex PCR; TCRdb's copy has only in-frame clones and lacks some. The profile covers over 100,000 clones, with approximately 90% appearing a single time and over 1.5% taken by the ten largest. Here the sequenced sample was peripheral blood, taken on day 0 of AZD1222 vaccination. Source of these receptors: an adult in good health.

The chain links TRBV6-4 to TRBJ2-7, with 10 nucleotides matching TRBD1. V shed 0 bases and J 2 bases; nucleotides not matched to a gene: 10. The length of the CDR3 is 18 residues. Germline values: CDR1 MRHNA, CDR2 SNTAGT. The CDR3 region has the DNA TGTGCCAGCAGTGACTCAAAGCGTGGGGACAGGGGTACCTACGAGCAGTACGTC. Protein: CASSDSKRGDRGTYEQYV.

The rearrangement links TRBV10-3 to TRBJ1-2; the D gene is possibly TRBD1 (5 bases). CDR3 length: 13 amino acids. In germline, CDR1 is ENHRY, CDR2 SYGVKD. V was shortened by 7 bases and J by 4 bases, with 13 bases between the two germline ends. The CDR3 is CAITWGVSYGYTF. CDR3 nucleotides: TGTGCCATCACGTGGGGGGTCTCCTATGGCTACACCTTC.

The chain is built from TRBV21-1 and TRBJ2-3. TRBV21-1 is marked as a pseudogene. The CDR3 loop spans 20 amino acids. The CDR3 bases are TGTGCCAGCAGCAAAGACGAGGGGAAATCACAGATCTCAAGCACAGATACGCAGTATTTT. It yields the protein CASSKDEGKSQISSTDTQYF.

V is TRBV28 and J is TRBJ1-2, with 10 bases identical to TRBD1. The CDR3 covers 16 residues. J lost 4 bases, V lost 3 bases, and 8 bases had no gene match. Looked up from germline, CDR1 is MDHEN and CDR2 is SYDVKM. CDR3 region: CASSLPGDRGFYGYTF. The CDR3 DNA reads as TGTGCCAGCAGTTTGCCAGGGGACAGGGGTTTCTATGGCTACACCTTC.

The chain uses TRBV6-5 and TRBJ1-2; the match to TRBD1 covers 9 bases. Trimming removed 6 bases from V and 4 bases from J; junction bases left unmatched: 3. CDR3 size: 13 residues. In germline, CDR1 is MNHEY, CDR2 SVGAGI. The CDR3 DNA reads as TGTGCCAGCAGGGGACAGGGAGGCTATGGCTACACCTTC. Its protein is CASRGQGGYGYTF.

The chain combines TRBV27 with TRBJ1-1, with TRBD1 matching over 8 bases. CDR3 length: 13 residues. CDR1 is MNHEY, CDR2 SMNVEV, per germline (reference sequence). V lost 5 bases and J lost 5; bases outside the gene matches: 4. The DNA for the CDR3 is TGTGCCAGCAGTGTAACAGGGGGAACTGAAGCTTTCTTT. Protein sequence: CASSVTGGTEAFF.

The chain combines TRBV19 with TRBJ2-1, with D perhaps matching TRBD2 (6 bases). The CDR3 is 14 amino acids. Trimming took 5 bases from V and 4 from J, leaving 12 bases between them. Germline V gives CDR1 LNHDA, CDR2 SQIVND (reference sequence). CDR3 nucleotide sequence: TGTGCCAGTAGTTCCCGCGGAGGGTACAATGAGCAGTTCTTC. This gives the protein CASSSRGGYNEQFF.

This chain connects TRBV11-3 to TRBJ2-2, with TRBD2 matching 12 bases. Germline loops: CDR1 SGHNT, CDR2 YENEEA. The J segment lost 1 base and the V segment lost 3 bases, leaving 9 bases of the junction unmatched. CDR3 length: 19 amino acids. CDR3 residues: CASSFGGLAGPGNTGELFF. The CDR3 DNA reads TGTGCCAGCAGCTTCGGAGGACTAGCGGGACCAGGGAACACCGGGGAGCTGTTTTTT.

This chain links TRBV3-1 (or the pseudogene TRBV3-2) with TRBJ2-3; possibly TRBD1 for D (6 bases). V was pared by 4 bases and J by 4 bases, with 9 bases between. Germline V gives CDR1 LGHDT, CDR2 YNNKEL (reference sequence). This CDR3 region has 13 residues. Here the CDR3 reads CASSRPGADTQYF. The CDR3 DNA reads as TGTGCCAGCAGCCGGCCAGGGGCAGATACGCAGTATTTT.

The chain recombines TRBV11-2 with TRBJ1-1; no reliable D call. Trimming took off 3 bases at V and 6 bases at J, with 20 bases between the two ends. CDR1 and CDR2 from the germline V gene are SGHAT and FQNNGV. The CDR3 sequence is 16 residues long. CDR3 loop: CASSLGPGQHIPEAFF. The DNA for the CDR3 is TGTGCCAGCAGCTTGGGTCCGGGTCAACACATCCCTGAAGCTTTCTTT.

This clone was seen a handful of times. The chain is built from TRBV6-2 or TRBV6-3 and TRBJ1-1; no clear D gene. V lost 2 bases, J lost 10 bases, and 8 bases lay in between. Per germline, CDR1 MNHEY and CDR2 SVGEGT. The CDR3 has 11 amino acids. In DNA, the CDR3 is TGTGCCAGCAGTTACGGGGTCGGAGCTTTCTTT. Translated: CASSYGVGAFF.

The chain recombines TRBV4-1 with TRBJ2-1, with 7 positions matching TRBD2. The junction had 5 bases not matched to a gene; V was cut back by 0 bases and J by 9 bases. Germline V CDR1 and CDR2: MGHRA, YSYEKL. This CDR3 has 14 residues. CDR3 loop: CASSQEKRGSEQFF. CDR3 nucleotides: TGCGCCAGCAGCCAAGAAAAGCGGGGAAGTGAGCAGTTCTTC.

The chain is built from TRBV5-1 and TRBJ2-2; D gene unclear. Germline V CDR1 and CDR2: SGHRS, YFSETQ. V was clipped by 2 bases and J by 6 bases, with 8 bases between them. The CDR3 is made up of 13 amino acids. DNA of the CDR3: TGCGCCAGCAGCTTCAGCGACGCCGGGGAGCTGTTTTTT. This codes for CASSFSDAGELFF.

The chain combines TRBV7-2 with TRBJ2-5; 7 bases fit TRBD2. The CDR3 has 15 amino acids. Germline V gene data show CDR1 as SGHTA and CDR2 as FQGNSA. The V gene end was trimmed by 5 bases and the J gene end by 5 bases; junction bases not matched to a gene: 11. CDR3 sequence (DNA): TGTGCCAGCAGCCTTGGGGACTACGAGAGGGAGACCCAGTACTTC. Protein: CASSLGDYERETQYF.

This clone has only one observation. The chain uses TRBV7-9 and TRBJ2-1; no firm D call. Germline V gives CDR1 SEHNR, CDR2 FQNEAQ (reference sequence). Trimming stripped 5 bases from V and 6 bases from J, with 23 bases between. The CDR3 spans 17 residues. As DNA, the CDR3 is TGTGCCAGCAGCCCCCACCCGAGAGGCGTCTCTGGCAATGAGCAGTTCTTC. Translated: CASSPHPRGVSGNEQFF.

The chain joins TRBV6-4 to TRBJ1-1; D is possibly TRBD1 (5 bases). Germline CDR1 and CDR2: MRHNA and SNTAGT. The CDR3 loop spans 13 amino acids. Trimming took 4 bases from V and 3 from J, leaving 9 bases between them. CDR3 coding DNA: TGTGCCAGCAGTGCCCAGGGTGACACTGAAGCTTTCTTT. Translation: CASSAQGDTEAFF.

The chain combines TRBV30 with TRBJ2-2; 8 bases agree with TRBD2. Germline values: CDR1 GTSNPN, CDR2 SVGIG (reference sequence). V was pared by 3 bases and J by 6 bases, with 6 bases of the junction left unmatched. The CDR3 is 14 amino acids. CDR3 amino acids: CAWRAGGAPGELFF. In DNA form, the CDR3 reads TGTGCCTGGAGGGCGGGGGGAGCGCCCGGGGAGCTGTTTTTT. Supplemented by reference TRBV30 and TRBJ2-2, the full variable domain reads SQTIHQWPATLVQPVGSPLSLECTVEGTSNPNLYWYRQAAGRGLQLLFYSVGIGQISSEVPQNLSASRPQDRQFILSSKKLLLSDSGFYLCAWRAGGAPGELFFGEGSRLTVL.

The chain is built from TRBV6-5 and TRBJ1-2; no clear D. The V gene lost 6 bases and the J gene lost 8 bases, with 22 bases spanning the gap. The CDR3 spans 15 residues. In germline, CDR1 is MNHEY, CDR2 SVGAGI. The CDR3 loop is CASSSGPGNKRGYTF. The CDR3 DNA reads as TGTGCCAGCAGCAGTGGCCCGGGAAACAAGAGGGGCTACACCTTC.

The sample holds one count of this clone. The J gene is TRBJ1-2, the V gene TRBV9; D not certain. CDR1 and CDR2 (germline): SGDLS, YYNGEE. Trimming took 0 bases from V and 4 from J, leaving 7 bases between them. The CDR3 extends over 13 amino acids. The CDR3 DNA follows: TGTGCCAGCAGCGTAGGGGGTTTCTATGGCTACACCTTC. Protein sequence: CASSVGGFYGYTF.